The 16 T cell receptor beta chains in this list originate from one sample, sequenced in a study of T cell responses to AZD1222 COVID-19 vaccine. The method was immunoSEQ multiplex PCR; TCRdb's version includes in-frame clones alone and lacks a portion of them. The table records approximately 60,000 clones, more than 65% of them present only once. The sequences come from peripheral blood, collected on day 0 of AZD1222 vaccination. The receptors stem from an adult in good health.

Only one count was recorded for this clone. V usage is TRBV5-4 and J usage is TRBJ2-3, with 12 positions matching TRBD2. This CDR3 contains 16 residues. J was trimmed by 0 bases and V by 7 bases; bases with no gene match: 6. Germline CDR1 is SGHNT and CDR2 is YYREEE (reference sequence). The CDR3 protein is CASQEGTSGSTDTQYF. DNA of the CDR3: TGTGCCAGCCAGGAGGGGACTAGCGGGAGCACAGATACGCAGTATTTT. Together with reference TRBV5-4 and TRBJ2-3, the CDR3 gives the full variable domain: ETGVTQSPTHLIKTRGQQVTLRCSSQSGHNTVSWYQQALGQGPQFIFQYYREEENGRGNFPPRFSGLQFPNYSSELNVNALELDDSALYLCASQEGTSGSTDTQYFGPGTRLTVL.

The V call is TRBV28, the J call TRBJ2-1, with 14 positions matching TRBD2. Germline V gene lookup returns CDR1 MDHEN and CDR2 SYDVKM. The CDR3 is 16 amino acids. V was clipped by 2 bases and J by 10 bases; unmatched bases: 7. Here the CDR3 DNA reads TGTGCCAGCAGTTTAGGGACTAGCGGGAGATGGTACGAGCAGTTCTTC. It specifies CASSLGTSGRWYEQFF.

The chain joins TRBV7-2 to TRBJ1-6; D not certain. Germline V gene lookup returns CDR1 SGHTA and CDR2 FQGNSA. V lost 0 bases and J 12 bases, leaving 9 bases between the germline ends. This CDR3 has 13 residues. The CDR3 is CASSLAPGEPLHF. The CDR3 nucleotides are TGTGCCAGCAGCTTAGCCCCCGGGGAACCCCTCCACTTT.

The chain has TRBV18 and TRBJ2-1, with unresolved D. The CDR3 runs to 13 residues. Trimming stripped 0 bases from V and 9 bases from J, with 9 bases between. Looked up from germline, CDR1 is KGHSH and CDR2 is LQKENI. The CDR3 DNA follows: TGTGCCAGCTCACCACCGACCGGGTTTGAGCAGTTCTTC. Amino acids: CASSPPTGFEQFF. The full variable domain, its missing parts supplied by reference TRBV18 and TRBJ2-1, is NAGVMQNPRHLVRRRGQEARLRCSPMKGHSHVYWYRQLPEEGLKFMVYLQKENIIDESGMPKERFSAEFPKEGPSILRIQQVVRGDSAAYFCASSPPTGFEQFFGPGTRLTVL.

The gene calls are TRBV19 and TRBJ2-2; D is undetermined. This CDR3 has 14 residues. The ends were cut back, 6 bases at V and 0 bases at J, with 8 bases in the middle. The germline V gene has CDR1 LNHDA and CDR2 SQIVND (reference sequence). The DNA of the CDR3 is TGTGCCAGTAGGGCGGAGACGAACACCGGGGAGCTGTTTTTT. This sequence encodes CASRAETNTGELFF.

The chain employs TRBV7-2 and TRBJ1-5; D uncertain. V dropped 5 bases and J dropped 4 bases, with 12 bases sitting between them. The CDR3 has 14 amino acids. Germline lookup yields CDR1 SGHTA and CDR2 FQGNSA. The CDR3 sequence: CASSRAQPNQPQHF. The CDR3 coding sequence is TGTGCCAGCAGCAGGGCCCAACCTAATCAGCCCCAGCATTTT.

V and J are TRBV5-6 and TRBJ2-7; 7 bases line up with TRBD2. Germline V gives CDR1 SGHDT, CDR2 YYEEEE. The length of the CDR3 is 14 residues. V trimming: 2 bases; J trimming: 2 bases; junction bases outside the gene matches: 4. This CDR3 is CASSLGAGPYEQYF. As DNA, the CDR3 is TGTGCCAGCAGCTTAGGAGCGGGGCCCTACGAGCAGTACTTC. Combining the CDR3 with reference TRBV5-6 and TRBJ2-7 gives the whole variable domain DAGVTQSPTHLIKTRGQQVTLRCSPKSGHDTVSWYQQALGQGPQFIFQYYEEEERQRGNFPDRFSGHQFPNYSSELNVNALLLGDSALYLCASSLGAGPYEQYFGPGTRLTVT.

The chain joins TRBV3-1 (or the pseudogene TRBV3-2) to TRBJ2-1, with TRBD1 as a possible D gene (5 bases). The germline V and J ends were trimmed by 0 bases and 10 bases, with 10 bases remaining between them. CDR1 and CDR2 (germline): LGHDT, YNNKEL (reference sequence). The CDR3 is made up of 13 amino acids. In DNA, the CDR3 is TGTGCCAGCAGCCAAGATCAGGGTGGGGAGCAGTTCTTC. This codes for CASSQDQGGEQFF.

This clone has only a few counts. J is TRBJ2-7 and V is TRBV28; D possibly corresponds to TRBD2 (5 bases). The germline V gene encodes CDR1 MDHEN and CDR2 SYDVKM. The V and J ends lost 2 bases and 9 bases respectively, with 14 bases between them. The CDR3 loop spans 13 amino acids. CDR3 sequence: CASSLNLRAGQYF. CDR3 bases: TGTGCCAGCAGTTTAAATTTGAGGGCCGGGCAGTACTTC.

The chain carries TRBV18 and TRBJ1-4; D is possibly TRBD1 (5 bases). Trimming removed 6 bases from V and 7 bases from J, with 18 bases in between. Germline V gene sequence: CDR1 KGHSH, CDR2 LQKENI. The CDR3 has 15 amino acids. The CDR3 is CASSPAGRGVEKLFF. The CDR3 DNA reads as TGTGCCAGCTCTCCAGCGGGGCGCGGTGTTGAAAAACTGTTTTTT.

The DNA for the CDR3 is TGCGCCAGCAGCTTTGAGCGGGACACAGATACGCAGTATTTT. This encodes CASSFERDTDTQYF. The chain carries TRBV5-1 and TRBJ2-3; 7 positions match TRBD2. Germline CDR1 is SGHRS and CDR2 is YFSETQ. J was trimmed by 2 bases and V by 2 bases; bases with no gene match: 2. This CDR3 comprises 14 residues. The variable domain in full, with the rest retrieved from reference TRBV5-1 and TRBJ2-3, is KAGVTQTPRYLIKTRGQQVTLSCSPISGHRSVSWYQQTPGQGLQFLFEYFSETQRNKGNFPGRFSGRQFSNSRSEMNVSTLELGDSALYLCASSFERDTDTQYFGPGTRLTVL.

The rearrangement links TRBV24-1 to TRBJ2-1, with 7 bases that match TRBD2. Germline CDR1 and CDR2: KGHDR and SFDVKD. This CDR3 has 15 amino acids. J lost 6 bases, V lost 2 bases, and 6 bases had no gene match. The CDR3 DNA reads TGTGCCACCAGTGATTGGGGCGGGAGTGGCAATGAGCAGTTCTTC. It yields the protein CATSDWGGSGNEQFF.

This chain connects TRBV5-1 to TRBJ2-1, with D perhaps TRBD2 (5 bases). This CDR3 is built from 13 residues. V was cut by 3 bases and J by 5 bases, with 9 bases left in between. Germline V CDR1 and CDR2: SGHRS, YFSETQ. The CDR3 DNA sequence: TGCGCCAGCAGCTGGACTGCACACAATGAGCAGTTCTTC. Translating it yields CASSWTAHNEQFF.

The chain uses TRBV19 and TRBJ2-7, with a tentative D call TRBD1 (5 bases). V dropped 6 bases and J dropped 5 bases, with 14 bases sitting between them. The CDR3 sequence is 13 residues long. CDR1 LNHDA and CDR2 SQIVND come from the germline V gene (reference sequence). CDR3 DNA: TGTGCCAGTAGCCGCCTCCAGGGCGACGAGCAGTACTTC. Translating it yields CASSRLQGDEQYF.

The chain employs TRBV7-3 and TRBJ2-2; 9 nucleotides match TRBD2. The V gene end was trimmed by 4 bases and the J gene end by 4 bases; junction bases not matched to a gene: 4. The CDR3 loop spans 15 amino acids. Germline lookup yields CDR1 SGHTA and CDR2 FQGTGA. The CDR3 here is CASSSREGGTGELFF. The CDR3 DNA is TGTGCCAGCAGCTCGCGGGAGGGTGGCACCGGGGAGCTGTTTTTT.

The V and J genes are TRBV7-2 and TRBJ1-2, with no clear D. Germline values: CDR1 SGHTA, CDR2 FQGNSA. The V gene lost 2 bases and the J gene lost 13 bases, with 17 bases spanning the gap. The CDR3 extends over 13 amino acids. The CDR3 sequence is CASSLNMPERFTF. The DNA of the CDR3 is TGTGCCAGCAGCTTAAATATGCCAGAGAGGTTCACCTTC. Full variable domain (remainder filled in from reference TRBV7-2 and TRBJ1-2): GAGVSQSPSNKVTEKGKDVELRCDPISGHTALYWYRQSLGQGLEFLIYFQGNSAPDKSGLPSDRFSAERTGGSVSTLTIQRTQQEDSAVYLCASSLNMPERFTFGSGTRLTVV.